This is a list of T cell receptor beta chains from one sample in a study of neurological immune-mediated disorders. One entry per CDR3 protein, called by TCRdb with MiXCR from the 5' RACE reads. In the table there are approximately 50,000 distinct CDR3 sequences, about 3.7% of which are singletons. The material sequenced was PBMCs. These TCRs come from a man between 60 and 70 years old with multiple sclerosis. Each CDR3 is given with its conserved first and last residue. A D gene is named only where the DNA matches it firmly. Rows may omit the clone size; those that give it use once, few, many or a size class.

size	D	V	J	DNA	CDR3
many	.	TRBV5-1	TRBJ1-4	TGCGCCAGCAGCTTGGGGTCGTCTAATGAAAAACTGTTTTTT	CASSLGSSNEKLFF
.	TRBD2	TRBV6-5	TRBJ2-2	TGTGCCAGCAGTTACCGACTAGCGGGAGCCGGGGAGCTGTTTTTT	CASSYRLAGAGELFF
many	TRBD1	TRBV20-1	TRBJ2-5	TGCAGTGCTAGCACAGGGGGCGGAGAGACCCAGTACTTC	CSASTGGGETQYF
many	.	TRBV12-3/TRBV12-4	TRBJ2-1	TGTGCCAGCAGTTTAGTCGAGGGAGGGGGGGGTGAGCAGTTCTTC	CASSLVEGGGGEQFF
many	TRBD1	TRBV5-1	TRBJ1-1	TGCGCCAGCAGCTTGACGACAGGGGGCCCGACTGAAGCTTTCTTT	CASSLTTGGPTEAFF
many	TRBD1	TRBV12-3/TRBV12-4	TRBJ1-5	TGTGCCAGCAGCGAGACAGGGGGGGATCAGCCCCAGCATTTT	CASSETGGDQPQHF
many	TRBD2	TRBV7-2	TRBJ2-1	TGTGCCAGCAGCGCCGGGACTAGCGGATTTTACAATGAGCAGTTCTTC	CASSAGTSGFYNEQFF
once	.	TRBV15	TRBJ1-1	TGTGCCACCAGCAGTGTGGGAGTGCGGGAAGCTTTCTTT	CATSSVGVREAFF
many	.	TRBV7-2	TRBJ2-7	TGTGCCAGCAGCCAGGCGGCGCTCCTCTACGAGCAGTACTTC	CASSQAALLYEQYF
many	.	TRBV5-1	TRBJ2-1	TGCGCCAGCAGCTTGATGTATGACGGTAGGGGGCAGTTCTTC	CASSLMYDGRGQFF
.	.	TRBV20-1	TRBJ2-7	TGCAGTGCTATAACGGGGCCAAGTAGCAACGAGCAGTACTTC	CSAITGPSSNEQYF
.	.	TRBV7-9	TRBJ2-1	TGTGCCAGCAGCTTAGACGGGTCAAGGAAGTTCTTC	CASSLDGSRKFF
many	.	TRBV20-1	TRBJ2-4	TGCAGTGCTAGATTACAGGGCGTAGCCAAAAACATTCAGTACTTC	CSARLQGVAKNIQYF
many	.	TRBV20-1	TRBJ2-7	TGCAGTGCTACAAGACAGGGAGGGTACGAGCAGTACTTC	CSATRQGGYEQYF
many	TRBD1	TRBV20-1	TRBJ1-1	TGCAGTGCCCCGATGGGGGACAGTAACACTGAAGCTTTCTTT	CSAPMGDSNTEAFF
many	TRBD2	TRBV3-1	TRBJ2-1	TGTGCCAGCAGCCAATTCCGGGGGGGCCCGTACAATGAGCAGTTCTTC	CASSQFRGGPYNEQFF
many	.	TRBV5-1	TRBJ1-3	TGCGCCAGCAGCTTGGTCCCTCTCACAGGGAACTCTGGAAACACCATATATTTT	CASSLVPLTGNSGNTIYF
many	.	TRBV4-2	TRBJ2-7	TGTGCCAGCAGCCCGCCTTCTAGCGTCGAGCAGTACTTC	CASSPPSSVEQYF
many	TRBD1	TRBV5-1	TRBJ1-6	TGCGCCAGCAGCCAGGACAGGGCCAGATCACCCCTCCACTTT	CASSQDRARSPLHF
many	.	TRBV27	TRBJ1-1	TGTGCCAGCAAAGGGTTTAGGGACACTGAAGCTTTCTTT	CASKGFRDTEAFF
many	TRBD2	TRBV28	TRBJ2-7	TGTGCCAGCAGTTTAACTAGCGGGAGAATCCGCGAGCAGTACTTC	CASSLTSGRIREQYF
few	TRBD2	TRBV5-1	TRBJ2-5	TGCGCCAGCAGCTGGTTAGCGGGAGCGGAGGAGACCCAGTACTTC	CASSWLAGAEETQYF
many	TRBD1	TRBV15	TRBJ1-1	TGTGCCACCAGCAGAGAGTTACCGGTTACGGAGAACAGGGGTTGGACTGAAGCTTTCTTT	CATSRELPVTENRGWTEAFF
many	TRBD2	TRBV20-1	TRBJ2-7	TGCAGTGTCCCAGCCCCTAGCGGCGTCGCGGGGGAGCAGTACTTC	CSVPAPSGVAGEQYF
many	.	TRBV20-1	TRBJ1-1	TGCAGTGCTAGAGATCCTAACAGGAACACTGAAGCTTTCTTT	CSARDPNRNTEAFF
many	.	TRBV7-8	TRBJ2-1	TGTGCCAGCAGCTTGGAACCTTACAATGAGCAGTTCTTC	CASSLEPYNEQFF
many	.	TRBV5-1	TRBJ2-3	TGTGCCAGCAGCTTAGACGGGACAGATACGCAGTATTTT	CASSLDGTDTQYF
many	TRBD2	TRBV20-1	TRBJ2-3	TGCAGTGCTGGAGGACTAGCGGGAGGAACCTCTATCGCGGATACGCAGTATTTT	CSAGGLAGGTSIADTQYF